This section outlines one T cell receptor (beta chain) sequence together with its context. Germline V gives CDR1 LNHDA, CDR2 SQIVND (reference sequence). The CDR3 covers 14 residues. The V gene lost 5 bases and the J gene lost 1 base, with 11 bases spanning the gap. The source of the sample is a study of blood T cell repertoires in COVID-19. Study context: Acute and convalescent COVID-19 specimens originated in the United States, Italy and Spain. T cells, B-cell-depleted T cells, or PBMCs supplied cDNA or gDNA.

In the authors' methods: The assay estimated nucleated cells by amplifying reference gene primers. Libraries were prepared by immunoSEQ multiplex PCR; TCRdb keeps only in-frame clonotypes and omits some of them. V and J calls and clone size are copied from that table; D and trimming were computed from the DNA. The repertoire holds some 150,000 clones, with 88% as singletons. The V and J genes are TRBV19 and TRBJ1-1; tentative D call: TRBD1 (5 bases). The receptor comes from a man over 45 with active or convalescent COVID-19. Source material: peripheral blood. CDR3 DNA sequence: TGTGCCAGTAGTCCAGGGCCACGGAACACTGAAGCTTTCTTT. Translating it yields CASSPGPRNTEAFF.